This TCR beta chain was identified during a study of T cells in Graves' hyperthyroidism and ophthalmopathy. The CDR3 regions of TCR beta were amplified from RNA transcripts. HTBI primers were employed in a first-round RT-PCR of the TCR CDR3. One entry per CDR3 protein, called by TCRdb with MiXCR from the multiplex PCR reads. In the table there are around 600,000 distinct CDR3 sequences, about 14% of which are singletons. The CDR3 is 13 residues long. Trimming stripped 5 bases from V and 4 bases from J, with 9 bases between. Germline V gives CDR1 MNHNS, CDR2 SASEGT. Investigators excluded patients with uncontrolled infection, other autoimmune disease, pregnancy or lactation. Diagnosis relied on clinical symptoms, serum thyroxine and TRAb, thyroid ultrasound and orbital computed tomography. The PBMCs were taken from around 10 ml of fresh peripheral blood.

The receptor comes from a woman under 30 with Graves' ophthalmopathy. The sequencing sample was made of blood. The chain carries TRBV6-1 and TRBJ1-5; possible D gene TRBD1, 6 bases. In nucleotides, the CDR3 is TGTGCCAGCAGTCACAGGGAGAATCAGCCCCAGCATTTT. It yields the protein CASSHRENQPQHF.